This T cell receptor (beta chain) stems from a study of control samples from healthy donors and cancer patients. CDR1 is MNHEY, CDR2 SMNVEV, per germline (reference sequence). V lost 5 bases and J lost 0; bases outside the gene matches: 10. This CDR3 contains 17 residues. Some clones are missing from TCRdb's copy, which holds only in-frame ones; the method was immunoSEQ multiplex PCR. There are some 130,000 clones in the sample; around 93% occur only once, and 1.7% lies in the top ten. The gene calls are TRBV27 and TRBJ2-5; TRBD1 aligns across 9 bases. The sequenced material came from PBMCs. This clonotype originated in a man aged 50-60 years with head and neck cancer. CDR3: CASSLQSGTGYQETQYF. The CDR3 nucleotides read TGTGCCAGCAGTCTACAATCCGGGACAGGGTACCAAGAGACCCAGTACTTC.